A selection of T cell receptor beta chains follows, all from one sample in a study of post-analysis software for immune sequencing data. Each CDR3 protein is one row after TCRdb ran MiXCR on the PCR reads. In the table there are around 400,000 distinct CDR3 sequences, 35% to 45% of which are singletons. The sample consisted of blood. The source is a girl aged 2 to 9 with multiple sclerosis. Both conserved end residues are part of each CDR3. The D gene is left open where the match is weak. Part of the rows lack a size; the others show once, few, many or a class for expanded clones.

V gene	D gene	clone size	CDR3 length	J gene	CDR3 protein	CDR3 DNA
TRBV5-6	.	.	16	TRBJ2-1	CASSLAVVGSYNEQFF	TGTGCCAGCAGCCTAGCAGTTGTGGGTTCCTACAATGAGCAGTTCTTC
TRBV28	TRBD2	.	18	TRBJ2-3	CASSYSLKLAGGTDTQYF	TGTGCCAGCAGTTATTCCCTCAAACTAGCGGGAGGCACAGATACGCAGTATTTT
TRBV9	.	.	16	TRBJ2-5	CASSAYPGTAEETQYF	TGTGCCAGCAGCGCCTACCCAGGGACTGCCGAGGAGACCCAGTACTTC
TRBV12-3/TRBV12-4	.	few	15	TRBJ1-2	CASSLEGVRHYGYTF	TGTGCCAGCAGTTTAGAGGGAGTCAGGCACTATGGCTACACCTTC
TRBV29-1	.	few	14	TRBJ2-7	CSVGPRQGPYEQYF	TGCAGCGTGGGCCCCAGGCAGGGGCCATACGAGCAGTACTTC
TRBV10-3	TRBD2	.	14	TRBJ2-4	CAIHDGGAKNIQYF	TGTGCCATACACGACGGGGGGGCCAAAAACATTCAGTACTTC
TRBV28	.	.	13	TRBJ1-5	CASSFLENQPQHF	TGTGCCAGCAGTTTCTTGGAAAATCAGCCCCAGCATTTT
TRBV5-1	.	.	15	TRBJ1-6	CASSLGRTDNSPLHF	TGCGCCAGCAGCCTGGGTAGGACGGATAATTCACCCCTCCACTTT
TRBV3-1	.	few	14	TRBJ2-7	CASSQTRSSYEQYF	TGTGCCAGCAGCCAGACCCGTAGCTCCTACGAGCAGTACTTC
TRBV27	TRBD2	.	15	TRBJ2-1	CASSFGTSVNNEQFF	TGTGCCAGCAGTTTCGGGACTAGCGTAAACAATGAGCAGTTCTTC
TRBV29-1	TRBD2	few	15	TRBJ2-7	CSVRLAGGPLYEQYF	TGCAGCGTACGACTAGCGGGAGGACCCCTCTACGAGCAGTACTTC
TRBV9	.	few	15	TRBJ2-3	CASSVVGLSTDTQYF	TGTGCCAGCAGCGTAGTCGGCCTTAGCACAGATACGCAGTATTTT
TRBV28	TRBD1	few	17	TRBJ1-1	CASSPRQGRAMNTEAFF	TGTGCCAGCAGTCCGCGACAGGGCAGAGCGATGAACACTGAAGCTTTCTTT
TRBV6-4	.	few	13	TRBJ1-5	CASSVWPNQPQHF	TGTGCCAGCAGTGTTTGGCCCAATCAGCCCCAGCATTTT
TRBV6-5	TRBD1	.	16	TRBJ2-5	CASSHPRQGALETQYF	TGTGCCAGCAGTCACCCCAGACAGGGGGCTTTAGAGACCCAGTACTTC